Each of the 6 T cell receptor beta chains below was sequenced from the same sample in a study of tumor-infiltrating lymphocytes in oesophageal squamous cell carcinoma. TCRdb re-derived calls from the PCR reads in MiXCR, one entry per CDR3 protein. The sample shows under 15,000 distinct CDR3 sequences, roughly 56% of them seen only once. The source material was esophageal tumor tissue. These receptors were obtained from a male donor with esophageal squamous cell carcinoma.

By sample fraction, this clonotype is medium-sized (0.01 to 0.1%). The rearrangement uses TRBV7-8 and TRBJ1-2; D call uncertain. Trimming stripped 1 base from V and 7 bases from J, with 13 bases between. This CDR3 has 14 residues. Per the germline V gene, CDR1 is SGHVS and CDR2 is FQNEAQ. CDR3 nucleotides: TGTGCCAGCAGCTTAGAGCTCGGGAGGAGTGGCTACACCTTC. It yields the protein CASSLELGRSGYTF.

The CDR3 nucleotides are TGTGCCAGTAGTATCCAGGGGTTTCGAGCTTTCTTT. This encodes CASSIQGFRAFF. The chain joins TRBV19 to TRBJ1-1; the D gene is possibly TRBD1 (6 bases). The CDR3 loop spans 12 amino acids. Per germline, CDR1 LNHDA and CDR2 SQIVND (reference sequence). V was trimmed by 3 bases and J by 10 bases, leaving 12 bases between them.

The chain combines TRBV11-3 with TRBJ2-6; 8 bases line up with TRBD1. Gene TRBJ2-5 matches the end of the DNA better, so the J call may be wrong. This CDR3 region has 14 residues. Germline V lookup: CDR1 SGHNT, CDR2 YENEEA. CDR3 sequence reads: CASSPGQGRETQYF. For the CDR3, the DNA is TGTGCCAGCAGCCCTGGACAGGGAAGAGAGACCCAGTACTTC.

CDR3 sequence (DNA): TGTGCCAGCAGCGTAGCCCCACCGGGACAGGGGACAGATACGCAGTATTTT. It is translated as CASSVAPPGQGTDTQYF. The chain recombines TRBV9 with TRBJ2-3, with TRBD1 matching over 10 bases. The CDR3 has 17 residues. Germline CDR1 is SGDLS and CDR2 is YYNGEE. Germline trimming cut 0 bases from V and 3 bases from J; bases unmatched to any gene: 7.

The chain links TRBV11-2 to TRBJ1-1; D gene ambiguous. The germline V gene has CDR1 SGHAT and CDR2 FQNNGV. This CDR3 is built from 13 residues. Trimming shortened V by 1 base and J by 4 bases, and 7 bases separated the two germline ends. CDR3 sequence reads: CASSLVGPTEAFF. The CDR3 coding sequence is TGTGCCAGCAGCTTAGTAGGTCCCACTGAAGCTTTCTTT.

This clonotype showed up just a few times. The chain joins TRBV7-2 to TRBJ2-1, with 11 bases fitting TRBD2. Germline V gene sequence: CDR1 SGHTA, CDR2 FQGNSA. The CDR3 spans 19 residues. With 7 bases clipped from V and 4 bases from J, the junction kept 18 bases outside the gene matches. The CDR3 loop reads CASMKSWGASGRRYNEQFF. Written as DNA, the CDR3 is TGTGCCAGCATGAAATCGTGGGGGGCTAGCGGGAGGAGGTACAATGAGCAGTTCTTC.